Below are 3 T cell receptor beta chains sequenced from a single sample in a study of T cell repertoires in cytomegalovirus infection. The antigens of these receptors remain unknown. MiXCR, run by TCRdb on the reads, gives a single entry per CDR3 protein. The sample yields a few hundred thousand distinct CDR3 sequences, about 39% seen once. The sequences come from cultured PBMCs, collected from culture after CMV antigen stimulation. These receptors were obtained from a human donor in good health (CMV status not recorded). Some clones in this sample may be carry-over from other donors' samples.

Turning to this clonotype: Without the conserved terminal phenylalanine or tryptophan, this CDR3 likely stems from a read error. The gene calls are TRBV7-2 and TRBJ1-6, with D unresolved. V was shortened by 0 bases and J by 7 bases, with 13 bases between the two germline ends. CDR3 size: 16 residues. Germline V gene lookup returns CDR1 SGHTA and CDR2 FQGNSA. In DNA, the CDR3 is TGTGCCAGCAGCTTAGCTTATTGGCGGGAAAATTCACCCCTCCACCTT. Protein sequence: CASSLAYWRENSPLHL.

This clonotype has just a few counts. The chain employs TRBV12-3 or TRBV12-4 and TRBJ2-1; 11 bases map to TRBD2. This CDR3 region has 16 residues. The V and J ends lost 6 bases and 4 bases, in that order; junction bases with no gene match: 8. DNA for the CDR3: TGTGCCAGCAGCCGAATTAGCGGGGGGGGATACAATGAGCAGTTCTTC. It yields the protein CASSRISGGGYNEQFF.

This chain links TRBV7-2 with TRBJ2-7; 9 nucleotides line up with TRBD1. This CDR3 is 14 amino acids long. V dropped 5 bases and J dropped 3; count of bases not matched to a gene: 5. Germline V gives CDR1 SGHTA, CDR2 FQGNSA. The CDR3 region is CASSAGTGFYEQYF. The CDR3 DNA follows: TGTGCCAGCAGCGCCGGGACAGGGTTCTACGAGCAGTACTTC.